This TCR beta chain derives from a study of Ad26.COV2.S vaccination and SARS-CoV-2 variants. As to treatment: about 20 received Ad26.COV2.S at low or high dose, single or two shots; about five received placebo; per-sample allocation not given. After the first vaccine or placebo injection, samples were drawn on day 63. Wuhan-strain SARS-CoV-2 spike was expressed by the Ad26 vector that made up the vaccine. Sequenced by immunoSEQ multiplex PCR; TCRdb stores in-frame clones only, minus some. The table shows about 350,000 clones, with less than 90% occurring only once. V was cut by 4 bases and J by 5 bases, with 13 bases left in between. Per germline, CDR1 SGHNT and CDR2 YYREEE (reference sequence). The CDR3 sequence is 15 residues long.

Specimen: peripheral blood, collected in a trial of Ad26.COV2.S vaccine versus placebo. The rearrangement links TRBV5-4 to TRBJ1-6; D remains unclear. The sequence was obtained from a person between 18 and 59 years old who received the Ad26.COV2.S COVID-19 vaccine or a placebo. The CDR3 bases are TGTGCCAGCAGCGACGCCGGGAACAATAATTCACCCCTCCACTTT. Translated, it gives CASSDAGNNNSPLHF.